The TCR beta chain described here comes from a study of T cell responses to AZD1222 COVID-19 vaccine (dated by TCRdb to the early 2020s). Study-wide context: Because spike-specific TCR depth and breadth did not differ between the two schedules, AZD1222 recipients who got a second dose at roughly 4 weeks were pooled with those who got a second dose at roughly 12 weeks. A total of 230 to 250 trial participants underwent TCR sequencing, of whom some 210 received two doses of AZD1222 and about 26 received two doses of the MenACWY control vaccine. Trial participants were enrolled by age into subgroups of 18-55, 56-69 and 70-plus years, and around 150, 28 and 57 TCR-sequenced participants, respectively, were included in these subgroups. The full study reports these points: Only five to seven AZD1222 recipients were SARS-CoV-2 seropositive at baseline, limiting conclusions about previously exposed vaccinees. Participants were mostly white British, with more females than males. The authors suggested clonal diversity may have been underestimated. Epitopes outside the regions mutated in the B.1.351 and B.1.1.7 variants were reportedly recognized by nearly half of the unique spike-specific TCRs. No day 14 peak-response samples were available, so repertoires were characterized only after the peak T cell response. The whole spike protein was spanned by vaccine-associated CD4 TCRs, and dominant responses were seen in regions 160-218 and 743-854. In the small 56-69-year group, the increase in depth fell short of significance, most likely because of low power. After two AZD1222 doses, spike-specific TCR breadth and depth were significantly higher than at day 0 and than in MenACWY recipients.

For CDR1 and CDR2, the germline V gene lists KGHDR and SFDVKD. Deletion took 5 bases off V and 10 bases off J, with a span of 13 bases between the germline ends. Reading from cysteine to phenylalanine, the CDR3 counts 12 amino acids. The kept DNA is CDR3 alone, 36 bases in frame from the first base. The sample's time point label, decoded: baseline before first vaccination. The vaccinee samples were drawn from two UK trials, COV001 and COV002, one of which was a single-blind randomized controlled phase 2/3 trial testing AZD1222 (ChAdOx1 nCoV-19) in healthy adults. Trial participant PBMC samples were collected at day 0 and day 28 after the second dose for TCRbeta chain sequencing. The CDR3 regions of human TCRbeta chains were subjected to immunosequencing. As for the original processing: TCRs in the repertoires were compared against a reference library of SARS-CoV-2-specific TCRs that had been generated with the MIRA antigen-specificity platform. Breadth was defined as the fraction of unique TCRs that were SARS-CoV-2-associated. Depth was defined as the fraction of total T cells that were SARS-CoV-2-associated. Using the MIRA data, each spike-specific TCR was assigned both to the spike region to which the TCR was reactive and to a CD4 or CD8 class. Log10-transformed breadth and depth values were compared by one-way ANOVA with Sidak's multiple comparisons tests. TCRdb's version of the immuneACCESS table is confined to in-frame rearrangements and falls short of the full clone set. An unresolved V gene accounts for under half of the shortfall where checked; the remainder is of unknown origin. V and J calls and clone size are given by that table; D and trimming were obtained from the DNA. The sample yields approximately 150,000 clones; 94% were counted once. The leading ten clones occupy roughly 1.3% of the sample.

This clone was detected only once. The target of this receptor is not known. The input lacks base qualities; no much larger clone sits a single base away. This receptor was identified in an adult in good health. Sequenced here: peripheral blood, sampled on day 0 of AZD1222 vaccination. The chain is made from TRBV24-1 and TRBJ1-2, with TRBD1 perhaps the D gene, on 5 matching bases. CDR3 region: CATSAGEDTYTF. The DNA is TGTGCCACCAGTGCGGGTGAGGACACCTACACCTTC.